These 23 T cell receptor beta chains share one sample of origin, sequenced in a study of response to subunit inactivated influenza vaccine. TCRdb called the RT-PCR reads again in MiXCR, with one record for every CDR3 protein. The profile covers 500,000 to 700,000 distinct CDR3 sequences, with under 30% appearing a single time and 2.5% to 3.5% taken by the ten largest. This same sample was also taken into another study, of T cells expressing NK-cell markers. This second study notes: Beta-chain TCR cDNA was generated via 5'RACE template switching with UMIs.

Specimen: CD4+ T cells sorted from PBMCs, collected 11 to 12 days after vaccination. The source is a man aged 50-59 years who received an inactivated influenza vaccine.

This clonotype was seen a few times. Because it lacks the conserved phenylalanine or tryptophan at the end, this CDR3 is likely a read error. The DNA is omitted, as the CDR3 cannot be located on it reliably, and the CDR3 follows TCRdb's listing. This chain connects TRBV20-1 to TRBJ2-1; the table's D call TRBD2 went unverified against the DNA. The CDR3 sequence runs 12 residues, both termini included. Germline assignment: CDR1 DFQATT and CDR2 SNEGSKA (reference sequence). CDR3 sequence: CSARLLAGGNCL.

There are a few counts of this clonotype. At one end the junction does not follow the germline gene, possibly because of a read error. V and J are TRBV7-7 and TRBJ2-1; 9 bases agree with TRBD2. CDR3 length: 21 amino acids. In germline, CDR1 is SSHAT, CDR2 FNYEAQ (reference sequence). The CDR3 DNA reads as TGTGCTAGCAGCCTCCGGGTAGCAACAGGTAGCGGGGGAAAACAAGGGAATGAGCAGTTCTTC. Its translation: CASSLRVATGSGGKQGNEQFF.

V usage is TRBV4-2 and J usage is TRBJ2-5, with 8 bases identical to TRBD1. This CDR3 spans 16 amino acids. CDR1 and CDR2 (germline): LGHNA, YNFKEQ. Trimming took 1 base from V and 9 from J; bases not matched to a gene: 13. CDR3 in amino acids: CASSQAIGTGLKAQYF. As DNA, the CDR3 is TGTGCCAGCAGCCAAGCCATCGGGACAGGTCTAAAGGCCCAGTACTTC.

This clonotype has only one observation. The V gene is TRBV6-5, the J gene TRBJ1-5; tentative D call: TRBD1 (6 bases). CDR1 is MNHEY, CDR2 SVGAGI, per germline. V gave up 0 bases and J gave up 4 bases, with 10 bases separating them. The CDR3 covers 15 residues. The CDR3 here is CASSYSRTANQPQHF. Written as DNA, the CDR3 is TGTGCCAGCAGTTACTCTAGGACAGCTAATCAGCCCCAGCATTTT.

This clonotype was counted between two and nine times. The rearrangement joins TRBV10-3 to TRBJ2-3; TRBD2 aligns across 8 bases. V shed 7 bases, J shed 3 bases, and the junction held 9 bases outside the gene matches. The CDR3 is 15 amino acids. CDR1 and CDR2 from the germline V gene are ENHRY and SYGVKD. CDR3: CAITRGGVETDTQYF. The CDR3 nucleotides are TGTGCCATCACCCGGGGGGGGGTTGAAACAGATACGCAGTATTTT.

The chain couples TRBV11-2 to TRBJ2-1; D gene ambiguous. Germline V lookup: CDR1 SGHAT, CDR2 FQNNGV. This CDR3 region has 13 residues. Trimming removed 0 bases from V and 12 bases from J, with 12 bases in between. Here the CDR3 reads CASSLDNRAPQFF. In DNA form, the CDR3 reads TGTGCCAGCAGCTTAGACAATCGAGCCCCGCAGTTCTTC.

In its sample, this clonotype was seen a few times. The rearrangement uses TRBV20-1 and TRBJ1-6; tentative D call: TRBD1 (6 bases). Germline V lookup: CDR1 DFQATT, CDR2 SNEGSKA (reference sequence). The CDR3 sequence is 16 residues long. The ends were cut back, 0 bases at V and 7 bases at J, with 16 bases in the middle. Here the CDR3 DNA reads TGCAGTGCTAGAGATGGTGGACAGCTGGGCAATTCACCCCTCCACTTT. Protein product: CSARDGGQLGNSPLHF.

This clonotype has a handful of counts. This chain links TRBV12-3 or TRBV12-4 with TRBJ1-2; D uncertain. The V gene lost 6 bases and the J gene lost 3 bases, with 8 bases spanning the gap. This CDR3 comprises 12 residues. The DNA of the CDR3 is TGTGCCAGCAGGGGGATATACTATGGCTACACCTTC. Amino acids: CASRGIYYGYTF.

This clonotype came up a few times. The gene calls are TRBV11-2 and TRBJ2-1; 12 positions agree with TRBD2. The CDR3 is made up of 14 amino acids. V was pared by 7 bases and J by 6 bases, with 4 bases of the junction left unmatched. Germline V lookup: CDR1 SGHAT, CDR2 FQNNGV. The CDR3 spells CASTLAGGPNEQFF. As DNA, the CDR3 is TGTGCCAGCACTCTAGCGGGGGGGCCCAATGAGCAGTTCTTC.

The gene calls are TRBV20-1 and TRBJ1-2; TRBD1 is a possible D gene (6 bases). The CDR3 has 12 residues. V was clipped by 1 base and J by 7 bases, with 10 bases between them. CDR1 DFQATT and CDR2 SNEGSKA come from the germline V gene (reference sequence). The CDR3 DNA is TGCAGTGCTAGAGTTGGGGGCTCTGGCTACACCTTC. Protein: CSARVGGSGYTF.

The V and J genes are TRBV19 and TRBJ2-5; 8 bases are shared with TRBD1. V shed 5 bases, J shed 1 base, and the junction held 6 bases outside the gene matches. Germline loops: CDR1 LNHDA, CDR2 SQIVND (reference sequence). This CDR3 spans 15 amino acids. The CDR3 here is CASSFTGGPQETQYF. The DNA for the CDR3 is TGTGCCAGTAGTTTTACAGGGGGACCCCAAGAGACCCAGTACTTC. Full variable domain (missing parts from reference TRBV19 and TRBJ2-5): DGGITQSPKYLFRKEGQNVTLSCEQNLNHDAMYWYRQDPGQGLRLIYYSQIVNDFQKGDIAEGYSVSREKKESFPLTVTSAQKNPTAFYLCASSFTGGPQETQYFGPGTRLLVL.

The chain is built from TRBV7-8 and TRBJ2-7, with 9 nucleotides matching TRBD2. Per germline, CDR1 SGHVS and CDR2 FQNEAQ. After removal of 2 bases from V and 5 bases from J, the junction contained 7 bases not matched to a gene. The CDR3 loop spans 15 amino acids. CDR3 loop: CASSLRPGLANEQYF. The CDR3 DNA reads TGTGCCAGCAGCTTAAGACCGGGACTAGCAAACGAGCAGTACTTC.

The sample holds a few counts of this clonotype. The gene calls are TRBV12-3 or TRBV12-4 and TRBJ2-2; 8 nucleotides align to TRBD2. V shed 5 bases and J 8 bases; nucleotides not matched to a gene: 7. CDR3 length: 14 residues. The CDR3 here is CASSTGLGRGELFF. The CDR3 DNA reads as TGTGCCAGCAGTACGGGACTAGGCAGGGGGGAGCTGTTTTTT.

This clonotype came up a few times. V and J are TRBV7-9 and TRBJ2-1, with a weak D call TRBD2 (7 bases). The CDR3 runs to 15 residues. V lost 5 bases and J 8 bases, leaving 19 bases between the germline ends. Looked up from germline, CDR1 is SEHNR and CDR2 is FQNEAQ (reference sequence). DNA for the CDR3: TGTGCCAGCAGCCGAGGAGGGGGGGCCGGACATGAGCAGTTCTTC. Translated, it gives CASSRGGGAGHEQFF.

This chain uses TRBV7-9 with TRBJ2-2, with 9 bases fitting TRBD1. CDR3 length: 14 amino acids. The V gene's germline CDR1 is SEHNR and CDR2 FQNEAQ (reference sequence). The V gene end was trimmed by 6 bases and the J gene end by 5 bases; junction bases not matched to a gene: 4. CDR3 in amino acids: CASSTGGWTGELFF. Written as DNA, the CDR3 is TGTGCCAGCAGTACAGGGGGCTGGACCGGGGAGCTGTTTTTT. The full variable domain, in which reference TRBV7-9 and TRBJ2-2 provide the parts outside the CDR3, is DTGVSQNPRHKITKRGQNVTFRCDPISEHNRLYWYRQTLGQGPEFLTYFQNEAQLEKSRLLSDRFSAERPKGSFSTLEIQRTEQGDSAMYLCASSTGGWTGELFFGEGSRLTVL.

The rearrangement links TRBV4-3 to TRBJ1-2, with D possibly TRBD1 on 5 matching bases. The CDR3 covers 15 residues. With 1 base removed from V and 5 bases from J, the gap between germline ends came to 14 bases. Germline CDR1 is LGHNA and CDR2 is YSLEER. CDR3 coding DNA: TGCGCCAGCAGCCAAGTATCGGGACCGAGATATGGCTACACCTTC. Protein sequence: CASSQVSGPRYGYTF.

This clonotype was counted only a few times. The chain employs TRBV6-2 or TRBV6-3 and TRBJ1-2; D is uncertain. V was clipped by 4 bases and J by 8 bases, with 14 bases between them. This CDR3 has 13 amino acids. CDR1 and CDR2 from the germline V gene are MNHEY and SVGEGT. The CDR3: CASSSPLRGGYTF. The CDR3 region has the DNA TGTGCCAGCAGTTCCCCCCTGCGAGGGGGCTACACCTTC.

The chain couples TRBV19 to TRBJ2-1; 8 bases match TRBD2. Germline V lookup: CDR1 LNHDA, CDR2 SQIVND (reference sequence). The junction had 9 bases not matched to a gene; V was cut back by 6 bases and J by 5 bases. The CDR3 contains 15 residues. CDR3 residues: CASSPSGGRNNEQFF. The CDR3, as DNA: TGTGCCAGTAGCCCGAGCGGGGGACGGAACAATGAGCAGTTCTTC.

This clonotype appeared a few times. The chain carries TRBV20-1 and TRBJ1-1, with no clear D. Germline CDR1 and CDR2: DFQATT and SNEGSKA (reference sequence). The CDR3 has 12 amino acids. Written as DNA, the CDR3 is TGCAGCTACCCCCCGGTAGGCACTGAAGCTTTCTTT. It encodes CSYPPVGTEAFF.

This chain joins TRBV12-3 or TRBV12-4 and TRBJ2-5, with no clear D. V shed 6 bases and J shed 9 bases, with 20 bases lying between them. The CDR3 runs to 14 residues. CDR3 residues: CASSPTQDGQPQYF. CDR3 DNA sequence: TGTGCCAGCAGCCCTACGCAAGACGGCCAGCCCCAGTACTTC.

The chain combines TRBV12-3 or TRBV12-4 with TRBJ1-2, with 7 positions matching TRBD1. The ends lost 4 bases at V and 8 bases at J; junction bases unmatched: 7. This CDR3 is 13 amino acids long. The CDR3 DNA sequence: TGTGCCAGCAGTTGGAACAGGGGAAGAGGCTACACCTTC. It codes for CASSWNRGRGYTF.

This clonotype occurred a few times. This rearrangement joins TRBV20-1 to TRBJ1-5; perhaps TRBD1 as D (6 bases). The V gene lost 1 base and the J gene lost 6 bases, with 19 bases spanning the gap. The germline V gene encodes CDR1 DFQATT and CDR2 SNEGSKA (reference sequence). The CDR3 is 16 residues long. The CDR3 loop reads CSARGWGAGVFQPQHF. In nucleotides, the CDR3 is TGCAGTGCTAGAGGTTGGGGTGCAGGGGTTTTTCAGCCCCAGCATTTT.

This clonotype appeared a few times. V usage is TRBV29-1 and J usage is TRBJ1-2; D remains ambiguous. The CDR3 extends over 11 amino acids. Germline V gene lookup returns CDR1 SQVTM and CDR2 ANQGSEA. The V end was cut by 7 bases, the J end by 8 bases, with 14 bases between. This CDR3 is CSATLNWGYTF. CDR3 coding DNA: TGCAGCGCGACGTTGAACTGGGGCTACACCTTC.